Listed below are T cell receptor beta chains from one sample, sequenced in a study of cytomegalovirus exposure and HLA in healthy donors. Assay: immunoSEQ multiplex PCR; the TCRdb copy retains only in-frame clones and omits some. The sample carries 150,000 or so clones, roughly 87% recorded once. The sequencing input was PBMCs. These receptors were collected from a man aged 50 to 59 in good health and CMV-seropositive. CDR3s include the opening cysteine and the closing phenylalanine or tryptophan. The order of the fields is D gene, J gene, clone size, V gene, CDR3 DNA, CDR3 protein. A D gene is named only where the DNA matches it firmly. Clone size is shown for a subset of rows, as once, few, many or a class of expanded clone.

D: TRBD2
J: TRBJ2-7
size: NA
V: TRBV9
DNA: TGTGCCAGCAGCCAAGGACTAGCAGACGAGCAGTACTTC
CDR3: CASSQGLADEQYF

D: NA
J: TRBJ1-1
size: NA
V: TRBV30
DNA: TGTGCCTGGACCACAGGGTCGTGGAACACTGAAGCTTTCTTT
CDR3: CAWTTGSWNTEAFF

D: TRBD2
J: TRBJ2-7
size: once
V: TRBV27
DNA: TGTGCCAGCAGTTTTGTCCTAGCGGTTCCTTACGAGCAGTACTTC
CDR3: CASSFVLAVPYEQYF

D: NA
J: TRBJ1-4
size: NA
V: TRBV28
DNA: TGTGCCAGCAGTTCGATGGCCAGTTATGAAAAACTGTTTTTT
CDR3: CASSSMASYEKLFF

D: NA
J: TRBJ2-7
size: NA
V: TRBV9
DNA: TGTGCCAGCAGCCCGCTTAGTAATCCCACGCCCTACGAGCAGTACTTC
CDR3: CASSPLSNPTPYEQYF

D: NA
J: TRBJ1-3
size: NA
V: TRBV30
DNA: TGTGCCTGGTTGGAGCTCTCTGGAAACACCATATATTTT
CDR3: CAWLELSGNTIYF

D: NA
J: TRBJ1-1
size: NA
V: TRBV28
DNA: TGTGCCAGCAGAGTACAGGGAGGGGTCACTGAAGCTTTCTTT
CDR3: CASRVQGGVTEAFF

D: NA
J: TRBJ1-1
size: NA
V: TRBV5-1
DNA: TGCGCCAGCAGCTTGGCCCTGGGGGCGAACACTGAAGCTTTCTTT
CDR3: CASSLALGANTEAFF

D: NA
J: TRBJ2-4
size: NA
V: TRBV19
DNA: TGTGCCAGTAGTATAGATTTAGCGGCGGGAAACATTCAGTACTTC
CDR3: CASSIDLAAGNIQYF

D: TRBD1
J: TRBJ2-3
size: once
V: TRBV2
DNA: TGTGCCAGCAACCGACAGGGGGAGACAGATACGCAGTATTTT
CDR3: CASNRQGETDTQYF

D: TRBD1
J: TRBJ1-3
size: NA
V: TRBV28
DNA: TGTGCCAGCAGTTTATGGACAGGGGGCGGCCGCGACTCTGGAAACACCATATATTTT
CDR3: CASSLWTGGGRDSGNTIYF

D: TRBD1
J: TRBJ1-1
size: NA
V: TRBV27
DNA: TGTGCCAGCAGTCGACAGGGTTGGGACACTGAAGCTTTCTTT
CDR3: CASSRQGWDTEAFF

D: TRBD1
J: TRBJ1-6
size: NA
V: TRBV7-3
DNA: TGTGCCAGCAGCTCATTGGGACAGGGCCGCTCACCCCTCCACTTT
CDR3: CASSSLGQGRSPLHF

D: TRBD2
J: TRBJ2-7
size: once
V: TRBV5-5
DNA: TGTGCCAGCAGCTTGGCCGGTCGGAGCGGGAGGGTTGACGAGCAGTACTTC
CDR3: CASSLAGRSGRVDEQYF

D: TRBD1
J: TRBJ2-2
size: NA
V: TRBV27
DNA: TGTGCCAGCAGTCTCAAGGGACAGGCGGCTCGTTCGAACACCGGGGAGCTGTTTTTT
CDR3: CASSLKGQAARSNTGELFF

D: TRBD1
J: TRBJ2-2
size: NA
V: TRBV5-1
DNA: TGCGCCAGCAGCTTAGAGACAGGGGTGACCGGGGAGCTGTTTTTT
CDR3: CASSLETGVTGELFF

D: TRBD2
J: TRBJ2-7
size: few
V: TRBV13
DNA: TGTGCCAGCAGCTCTGTGACTAGCGGAAAATACGAGCAGTACTTC
CDR3: CASSSVTSGKYEQYF

D: TRBD1
J: TRBJ2-7
size: NA
V: TRBV30
DNA: TGTGCCTGGGGGGGACAGGGGGTCTACGAGCAGTACTTC
CDR3: CAWGGQGVYEQYF

D: NA
J: TRBJ1-2
size: once
V: TRBV6-1
DNA: TGTGCCAGCAGTGAGGTTGGGGCTGACTATGGCTACACCTTC
CDR3: CASSEVGADYGYTF

D: TRBD2
J: TRBJ2-3
size: once
V: TRBV9
DNA: TGTGCCAGCAGCGTAGCGGGGTATTTAGCGGGAGAACGCCCAGATACGCAGTATTTT
CDR3: CASSVAGYLAGERPDTQYF

D: TRBD1
J: TRBJ2-2
size: NA
V: TRBV5-1
DNA: TGCGCCAGCAGCTCCTCGACAGGGGTGAACACCGGGGAGCTGTTTTTT
CDR3: CASSSSTGVNTGELFF

D: TRBD2
J: TRBJ2-1
size: NA
V: TRBV7-6
DNA: TGTGCCAGCAGCCGCAGGACTAGCGGCAATGAGCAGTTCTTC
CDR3: CASSRRTSGNEQFF

D: NA
J: TRBJ2-2
size: NA
V: TRBV27
DNA: TGTGCCAGCAGTTTCGGCACCGGGGAGCTGTTTTTT
CDR3: CASSFGTGELFF

D: NA
J: TRBJ1-6
size: few
V: TRBV7-3
DNA: TGTGCCAGCAGCTTAATTCCAAATTCACCCCTCCACTTT
CDR3: CASSLIPNSPLHF

D: NA
J: TRBJ1-2
size: NA
V: TRBV27
DNA: TGTGCCAGCAGTCCGGACAGAAACTATGGCTACACCTTC
CDR3: CASSPDRNYGYTF

D: TRBD2
J: TRBJ2-2
size: NA
V: TRBV2
DNA: TGTGCCAGCAGTGAAGCCGGGGGGGGGAACACCGGGGAGCTGTTTTTT
CDR3: CASSEAGGGNTGELFF

D: TRBD1
J: TRBJ1-1
size: NA
V: TRBV7-9
DNA: TGTGCCAGCAGCACCGGGACAGGGGATTTATCGGGCACTGAAGCTTTCTTT
CDR3: CASSTGTGDLSGTEAFF

D: NA
J: TRBJ1-3
size: NA
V: TRBV28
DNA: TGTGCCAGCAGTCCCCGTCCTGGAAACACCATATATTTT
CDR3: CASSPRPGNTIYF

D: NA
J: TRBJ1-2
size: NA
V: TRBV28
DNA: TGTGCCAGCAGTCAAGAAATCGACGGACTACTGGGCTACACCTTC
CDR3: CASSQEIDGLLGYTF

D: TRBD2
J: TRBJ2-1
size: NA
V: TRBV30
DNA: TGTGCCTGGAGTAGCGGGGCCGACAATGAGCAGTTCTTC
CDR3: CAWSSGADNEQFF

D: NA
J: TRBJ2-5
size: NA
V: TRBV7-7
DNA: TGTGCCAGCAGCCCCTCCCCCCAAGAGACCCAGTACTTC
CDR3: CASSPSPQETQYF

D: NA
J: TRBJ1-1
size: NA
V: TRBV28
DNA: TGTGCCAGCAGTTTTGAGACAGCTAGAGAAGCTTTCTTT
CDR3: CASSFETAREAFF

D: NA
J: TRBJ2-2
size: NA
V: TRBV5-1
DNA: TGCGCCAGCAGGGTGGAGGGCCAGTCAAACGGGGAGCTGTTTTTT
CDR3: CASRVEGQSNGELFF

D: NA
J: TRBJ1-6
size: NA
V: TRBV2
DNA: TGTGCCAGCAGTGAAGAGACGGGACTGAATAATTCACCCCTCCACTTT
CDR3: CASSEETGLNNSPLHF

D: NA
J: TRBJ1-5
size: few
V: TRBV28
DNA: TGTGCCAGCAGTTTCAGGGCTCAGCCCCAGCATTTT
CDR3: CASSFRAQPQHF

D: NA
J: TRBJ1-2
size: NA
V: TRBV9
DNA: TGTGCCAGCAGCGTAGGTTGGGGAGATGGCTACACCTTC
CDR3: CASSVGWGDGYTF

D: NA
J: TRBJ1-1
size: few
V: TRBV21-1
DNA: TGTGCCAGCAGCAGTAACAGGGGACGGAACACTGAAGCTTTCTTT
CDR3: CASSSNRGRNTEAFF

D: NA
J: TRBJ2-7
size: NA
V: TRBV28
DNA: TGTGCCAGCAGGCAGGACAAGTACTACGAGCAGTACTTC
CDR3: CASRQDKYYEQYF

D: TRBD2
J: TRBJ2-1
size: NA
V: TRBV9
DNA: TGTGCCAGCAGCAGTAGCGGGGGGGATCCGTTCTTC
CDR3: CASSSSGGDPFF

D: NA
J: TRBJ1-4
size: NA
V: TRBV7-8
DNA: TGTGCCAGCAGCTCCCCTTTTGGCAGTTATATTGCAACTAATGAAAAACTGTTTTTT
CDR3: CASSSPFGSYIATNEKLFF

D: TRBD2
J: TRBJ2-7
size: NA
V: TRBV19
DNA: TGTGCCAGTAGCTCCTCGGGACTAGCGGCCTACGAGCAGTACTTC
CDR3: CASSSSGLAAYEQYF

D: TRBD1
J: TRBJ2-2
size: NA
V: TRBV28
DNA: TGTGCCAGCAGTGCCACGACAGGGTCCACCGGGGAGCTGTTTTTT
CDR3: CASSATTGSTGELFF

D: TRBD1
J: TRBJ2-5
size: NA
V: TRBV7-9
DNA: TGTGCCAGCAGCTTAGGAGGCAGGGGGCGAGAGACCCAGTACTTC
CDR3: CASSLGGRGRETQYF

D: NA
J: TRBJ1-6
size: once
V: TRBV28
DNA: TGTGCCAGCATTATGGGGAGCTCCTATAATTCACCCCTCCACTTT
CDR3: CASIMGSSYNSPLHF

D: TRBD1
J: TRBJ1-2
size: NA
V: TRBV7-2
DNA: TGTGCCAGCAGCTTAGACAGGGGGCGGCCTAACTATGGCTACACCTTC
CDR3: CASSLDRGRPNYGYTF

D: TRBD1
J: TRBJ2-7
size: few
V: TRBV6-6
DNA: TGTGCCAGCAGCTCGGGGACAGCTACCTACGAGCAGTACTTC
CDR3: CASSSGTATYEQYF

D: NA
J: TRBJ1-4
size: once
V: TRBV6-5
DNA: TGTGCCAGCAGGAGGACAGTTGGCCCTGAAAAACTGTTTTTT
CDR3: CASRRTVGPEKLFF

D: NA
J: TRBJ1-1
size: NA
V: TRBV10-2
DNA: TGCGCCAGCAGTGAGCGGGGGGGATCTGAAGCTTTCTTT
CDR3: CASSERGGSEAFF

D: NA
J: TRBJ1-4
size: NA
V: TRBV28
DNA: TGTGCCAGCAGTTTAACCCCCGGTGCAACTAATGAAAAACTGTTTTTT
CDR3: CASSLTPGATNEKLFF

D: NA
J: TRBJ1-6
size: NA
V: TRBV5-1
DNA: TGCGCCAGCAGCTTGGCAGGGGAGTCACCCCTCCACTTT
CDR3: CASSLAGESPLHF